This passage covers 31 T cell receptor beta chains from one sample sequenced in a study of blood T cell repertoires in COVID-19. Sequenced by immunoSEQ multiplex PCR; TCRdb stores in-frame clones only, minus some. The data show 200,000 to 250,000 clones, about nine tenths seen once. The specimen was PBMCs or T cells enriched from blood (not recorded which). The source of these receptors is a woman between 50 and 59 years old in a cohort exposed to, infected with or recovered from COVID-19 (not recorded which).

This chain links TRBV7-9 with TRBJ2-1, with 8 bases fitting TRBD2. The ends lost 3 bases at V and 6 bases at J; junction bases unmatched: 7. The CDR3 contains 15 residues. Germline V gene lookup returns CDR1 SEHNR and CDR2 FQNEAQ (reference sequence). CDR3 coding DNA: TGTGCCAGCAGCTTTACGGGGGGGCCCCCCAATGAGCAGTTCTTC. Its translation is CASSFTGGPPNEQFF.

The chain links TRBV5-1 to TRBJ2-1; maybe TRBD2 (6 bases). Looked up from germline, CDR1 is SGHRS and CDR2 is YFSETQ. This CDR3 is 15 amino acids long. Trimming shortened V by 1 base and J by 3 bases, and 11 bases separated the two germline ends. The CDR3 loop reads CASSLTGGRYNEQFF. The DNA for the CDR3 is TGCGCCAGCAGCTTGACCGGGGGTCGCTACAATGAGCAGTTCTTC.

This chain joins TRBV4-3 and TRBJ1-5, with unresolved D. V lost 4 bases, J lost 2 bases, and 15 bases lay in between. Germline V gene data show CDR1 as LGHNA and CDR2 as YSLEER. The CDR3 sequence is 16 residues long. CDR3 bases: TGCGCCAGCAGCCCGGACCTGGTCGGGGGCAATCAGCCCCAGCATTTT. Its protein is CASSPDLVGGNQPQHF.

This clone was detected a few times. The chain carries TRBV5-4 and TRBJ2-3; D is ambiguous. Germline V gene sequence: CDR1 SGHNT, CDR2 YYREEE (reference sequence). This CDR3 spans 12 amino acids. Trimming removed 4 bases at V and 0 bases at J, with 3 bases between. CDR3: CASSPSTDTQYF. The CDR3 DNA is TGTGCCAGCAGCCCAAGCACAGATACGCAGTATTTT.

The genes are TRBV6-6 and TRBJ2-7, with 8 bases identical to TRBD1. CDR1 and CDR2 (germline): MNHNY, SVGAGI (reference sequence). This CDR3 contains 15 residues. Trimming at V came to 4 bases and at J to 0 bases, leaving 5 bases not matched to a gene. The CDR3 loop is CASSSLDRASYEQYF. CDR3 in DNA: TGTGCCAGCAGTTCCCTGGACAGGGCCTCCTACGAGCAGTACTTC.

The chain recombines TRBV4-3 with TRBJ1-4; 7 bases agree with TRBD1. The CDR3 is made up of 16 amino acids. Trimming at V came to 2 bases and at J to 1 base, leaving 4 bases not matched to a gene. The germline gives CDR1 LGHNA, CDR2 YSLEER. The CDR3, as DNA: TGCGCCAGCAGCCAAAGGAGACAGGGAACTAATGAAAAACTGTTTTTT. Amino acid sequence: CASSQRRQGTNEKLFF.

Points on this clone: Other DNA sequences in the sample encode the same CDR3. V gene TRBV4-2 combines with J gene TRBJ2-2, with 16 bases fitting TRBD2. J lost 3 bases, V lost 2 bases, and 9 bases had no gene match. Per the germline V gene, CDR1 is LGHNA and CDR2 is YNFKEQ. CDR3 length equals 20 residues. DNA of the CDR3: TGTGCCAGCAGCCAAATTAGGGGACTAGCGGGGGGGCGGTACACCGGGGAGCTGTTTTTT. Translated, it gives CASSQIRGLAGGRYTGELFF.

The gene calls are TRBV7-9 and TRBJ2-7; TRBD1 matches at 9 bases. The CDR3 is 13 amino acids. The germline V gene has CDR1 SEHNR and CDR2 FQNEAQ (reference sequence). Losses at the gene ends were 9 bases for V and 1 base for J; bases not matched to a gene: 4. For the CDR3, the DNA is TGTGCCAGTCTCGGGACAGGGTCCTACGAGCAGTACTTC. Its protein is CASLGTGSYEQYF.

J is TRBJ2-2 and V is TRBV4-1; 7 nucleotides align to TRBD1. The CDR3 contains 18 residues. The germline V gene encodes CDR1 MGHRA and CDR2 YSYEKL. Trimming took 3 bases from V and 0 from J; bases not matched to a gene: 10. CDR3 region: CASSHPLTGKTNTGELFF. CDR3 DNA sequence: TGCGCCAGCAGCCACCCTTTGACAGGGAAGACGAACACCGGGGAGCTGTTTTTT.

Note on this clone: Additional DNA sequences in this sample encode the identical CDR3. The chain is built from TRBV9 and TRBJ1-2; D not certain. This CDR3 has 13 amino acids. Trimming cost V 0 bases and J 1 base, with 4 bases left between them. Germline loops: CDR1 SGDLS, CDR2 YYNGEE. CDR3 in amino acids: CASSVAGNYGYTF. CDR3 coding DNA: TGTGCCAGCAGCGTAGCGGGTAACTATGGCTACACCTTC.

This chain joins TRBV3-1 (or the pseudogene TRBV3-2) and TRBJ2-1; D is possibly TRBD2 (6 bases). From germline, CDR1 is LGHDT and CDR2 YNNKEL (reference sequence). The CDR3 loop spans 15 amino acids. V gave up 4 bases and J gave up 0 bases, with 10 bases separating them. CDR3 sequence reads: CASSPGLASYNEQFF. Here the CDR3 DNA reads TGTGCCAGCAGCCCGGGACTGGCCTCCTACAATGAGCAGTTCTTC.

The chain recombines TRBV5-1 with TRBJ2-5; 8 bases map to TRBD1. J lost 4 bases, V lost 2 bases, and 1 base had no gene match. Germline V gene data show CDR1 as SGHRS and CDR2 as YFSETQ. This CDR3 comprises 13 residues. The CDR3 sequence is CASSFQGAETQYF. The CDR3 bases are TGCGCCAGCAGCTTCCAGGGGGCAGAGACCCAGTACTTC.

The chain recombines TRBV10-3 with TRBJ1-3, with 10 positions matching TRBD1. Losses at the gene ends were 8 bases for V and 4 bases for J; bases not matched to a gene: 14. Germline V gene data show CDR1 as ENHRY and CDR2 as SYGVKD. This CDR3 comprises 17 residues. CDR3 DNA sequence: TGTGCCATCGGCCTCACAAAGGGACAGGGGCCCGGAAACACCATATATTTT. It specifies CAIGLTKGQGPGNTIYF.

This clone has a single count. The V call is TRBV12-3 or TRBV12-4, the J call TRBJ2-1; TRBD2 agrees at 8 bases. The V gene end was trimmed by 5 bases and the J gene end by 5 bases; junction bases not matched to a gene: 2. This CDR3 has 13 amino acids. The CDR3 region is CASSTGLDNEQFF. In nucleotides, the CDR3 is TGTGCCAGCAGTACGGGACTAGACAATGAGCAGTTCTTC.

The chain recombines TRBV27 with TRBJ2-7; 9 nucleotides line up with TRBD2. Germline assignment: CDR1 MNHEY and CDR2 SMNVEV (reference sequence). With 6 bases clipped from V and 5 bases from J, the junction kept 8 bases outside the gene matches. The CDR3 is made up of 14 amino acids. The CDR3 loop is CASREAGGTHEQYF. The CDR3 nucleotides are TGTGCCAGCAGGGAAGCGGGGGGTACTCACGAGCAGTACTTC.

The CDR3 loop is CASSPGGRTEAFF. The CDR3 DNA sequence: TGTGCCAGCAGCCCGGGGGGAAGAACTGAAGCTTTCTTT. The V and J genes are TRBV9 and TRBJ1-1, with D perhaps matching TRBD1 (5 bases). The CDR3 consists of 13 residues. Deletions cut 4 bases from V and 5 bases from J, with 12 bases between. From germline, CDR1 is SGDLS and CDR2 YYNGEE. Based on the CDR3 plus reference TRBV9 and TRBJ1-1, the full variable domain is DSGVTQTPKHLITATGQRVTLRCSPRSGDLSVYWYQQSLDQGLQFLIQYYNGEERAKGNILERFSAQQFPDLHSELNLSSLELGDSALYFCASSPGGRTEAFFGQGTRLTVV.

This chain uses TRBV5-6 with TRBJ2-1; 7 bases agree with TRBD2. The V and J ends lost 4 bases and 3 bases, in that order; junction bases with no gene match: 10. The germline CDR1 and CDR2 sequences are SGHDT and YYEEEE. There are 16 residues in the CDR3. The CDR3 nucleotides are TGTGCCAGCAGCCTCTTAAACGGCGGGGGCTACAATGAGCAGTTCTTC. Protein: CASSLLNGGGYNEQFF.

This chain links TRBV4-3 with TRBJ1-2, with D perhaps matching TRBD1 (6 bases). The CDR3 spans 17 residues. The germline CDR1 and CDR2 sequences are LGHNA and YSLEER. V was shortened by 0 bases and J by 1 base, with 15 bases between the two germline ends. DNA of the CDR3: TGCGCCAGCAGCCAAGATTATGGGGGGGGCCTTAACTATGGCTACACCTTC. This translates into CASSQDYGGGLNYGYTF.

The chain uses TRBV3-1 (or the pseudogene TRBV3-2) and TRBJ2-7; weak D call: TRBD2 (7 bases). Trimming pared 4 bases from V and 5 bases from J, leaving 18 bases between. Germline V gene lookup returns CDR1 LGHDT and CDR2 YNNKEL (reference sequence). This CDR3 has 15 amino acids. CDR3 DNA: TGTGCCAGCAGCCTCACCGCGGGGGCGCTTAACGAGCAGTACTTC. Amino acid sequence: CASSLTAGALNEQYF.

In this sample, this clone turned up once. This chain links TRBV10-3 with TRBJ2-1, with TRBD1 matching over 10 bases. This CDR3 comprises 20 residues. V shed 6 bases, J shed 0 bases, and the junction held 17 bases outside the gene matches. The germline gives CDR1 ENHRY, CDR2 SYGVKD. CDR3 coding DNA: TGTGCCATCAGGCCGACAGGGGGCTCCTCTGCGGGTAGCTCCTACAATGAGCAGTTCTTC. It translates to CAIRPTGGSSAGSSYNEQFF.

The J gene is TRBJ2-1, the V gene TRBV11-3, with TRBD2 matching over 8 bases. CDR3 length equals 16 residues. From germline, CDR1 is SGHNT and CDR2 YENEEA. V shed 1 base, J shed 2 bases, and the junction held 4 bases outside the gene matches. CDR3 in DNA: TGTGCCAGCAGCTTAGGCCCGGGACTAGCCTACAATGAGCAGTTCTTC. It is translated as CASSLGPGLAYNEQFF.

The CDR3, as DNA: TGCGCCAGCTTTGGGGACAGGGAAAACTATGGCTACACCTTC. Amino acids: CASFGDRENYGYTF. V and J are TRBV10-2 and TRBJ1-2; 9 bases agree with TRBD1. This CDR3 region has 14 residues. Trimming cost V 8 bases and J 2 bases; bases outside gene matches: 6. CDR1 and CDR2 from the germline V gene are WSHSY and SAAADI.

The chain couples TRBV29-1 to TRBJ2-7; D remains unclear. Germline-derived CDR1 and CDR2 are SQVTM and ANQGSEA. The CDR3 has 14 amino acids. Trimming removed 4 bases at V and 0 bases at J, with 13 bases between. CDR3 sequence: CSVGQQYDSYEQYF. CDR3 sequence (DNA): TGCAGCGTTGGCCAACAGTACGACTCCTACGAGCAGTACTTC.

The rearrangement uses TRBV27 and TRBJ1-1; TRBD1 is a possible D gene (6 bases). V gave up 10 bases and J gave up 4 bases, with 16 bases separating them. In germline, CDR1 is MNHEY, CDR2 SMNVEV (reference sequence). The CDR3 extends over 13 amino acids. CDR3 sequence: CATKRGGFTEAFF. Written as DNA, the CDR3 is TGTGCCACAAAAAGGGGGGGGTTCACTGAAGCTTTCTTT.

To note about this clone: Other DNA sequences from this sample encode an identical CDR3 as well. The chain links TRBV7-2 to TRBJ2-3; 8 bases are shared with TRBD2. This CDR3 region has 14 residues. Per the germline V gene, CDR1 is SGHTA and CDR2 is FQGNSA. The junction had 5 bases not matched to a gene; V was cut back by 6 bases and J by 3 bases. For the CDR3, the DNA is TGTGCCAGCAGTCTCGGGGGGGCAACAGATACGCAGTATTTT. Translated: CASSLGGATDTQYF.

This rearrangement joins TRBV2 to TRBJ2-5, with 10 bases that match TRBD2. J lost 5 bases, V lost 5 bases, and 8 bases had no gene match. The CDR3 is 15 residues long. Per the germline V gene, CDR1 is SNHLY and CDR2 is FYNNEI. CDR3 in amino acids: CASSPSSGGRETQYF. CDR3 sequence (DNA): TGTGCCAGCAGTCCATCTAGCGGGGGCCGGGAGACCCAGTACTTC.

The rearrangement links TRBV29-1 to TRBJ1-1; D might be TRBD1 (5 bases). V was shortened by 7 bases and J by 0 bases, with 12 bases between the two germline ends. Germline assignment: CDR1 SQVTM and CDR2 ANQGSEA. CDR3 length: 13 amino acids. CDR3 loop: CSARSTVNTEAFF. CDR3 DNA: TGCAGCGCACGTTCGACAGTGAACACTGAAGCTTTCTTT. The complete variable domain, with remaining parts taken from reference TRBV29-1 and TRBJ1-1, reads SAVISQKPSRDICQRGTSLTIQCQVDSQVTMMFWYRQQPGQSLTLIATANQGSEATYESGFVIDKFPISRPNLTFSTLTVSNMSPEDSSIYLCSARSTVNTEAFFGQGTRLTVV.

The chain is built from TRBV2 and TRBJ1-6; 9 bases match TRBD1. V lost 4 bases and J lost 5; bases outside the gene matches: 3. Germline loops: CDR1 SNHLY, CDR2 FYNNEI. The CDR3 totals 15 residues. In DNA, the CDR3 is TGTGCCAGCAGTGTAGGACAGGGGAATAATTCACCCCTCCACTTT. It translates to CASSVGQGNNSPLHF.

This rearrangement joins TRBV10-3 to TRBJ1-2; D is unresolved. The CDR3 contains 13 residues. The V gene's germline CDR1 is ENHRY and CDR2 SYGVKD. V was clipped by 4 bases and J by 0 bases, with 6 bases between them. CDR3 region: CAISASSNYGYTF. For the CDR3, the DNA is TGTGCCATCAGTGCGAGTTCTAACTATGGCTACACCTTC.

V usage is TRBV15 and J usage is TRBJ1-1, with no clear D. This CDR3 comprises 13 residues. Germline-derived CDR1 and CDR2 are LNHNV and YYDKDF (reference sequence). Between the trimmed V and J ends, which lost 3 bases and 1 base, there was a span of 6 bases. The CDR3 DNA reads TGTGCCACCAGCAGTATAAAGAACACTGAAGCTTTCTTT. Translation: CATSSIKNTEAFF.

J is TRBJ1-1 and V is TRBV19, with D unresolved. The V end was cut by 0 bases, the J end by 4 bases, with 15 bases between. The CDR3 is 16 residues long. Germline values: CDR1 LNHDA, CDR2 SQIVND (reference sequence). The CDR3 DNA reads TGTGCCAGTAGTATAGAGGAGGGAAGGGTTTTCACTGAAGCTTTCTTT. Residues: CASSIEEGRVFTEAFF.